This TCR beta chain is drawn from a study of T cell repertoires in cytomegalovirus infection. The study, taken as a whole, reports: The cumulative frequency of public TCR beta families distinguished individuals who carried CMV together with the relevant HLA.

On this clonotype itself: As yet, its antigen is unknown. One end of the junction varies from germline; a read error may be responsible.

Germline values: CDR1 SGDLS, CDR2 YYNGEE. This CDR3 is 13 amino acids long. TCRdb itself ran the reads through MiXCR, one entry per CDR3 protein. The sample yields more than 350,000 distinct CDR3 sequences, 25% to 40% seen once. The specimen sequenced was PBMCs. This clonotype was sampled from a human donor in good health (CMV status not recorded). Some clones in this sample may be carry-over from other donors' samples. The chain recombines TRBV9 with TRBJ1-2; no reliable D call. The chain's CDR3 is CASSVDANYGSTF. As DNA, the CDR3 is TGTGCCAGCAGCGTAGACGCTAACTATGGCTCCACCTTC.